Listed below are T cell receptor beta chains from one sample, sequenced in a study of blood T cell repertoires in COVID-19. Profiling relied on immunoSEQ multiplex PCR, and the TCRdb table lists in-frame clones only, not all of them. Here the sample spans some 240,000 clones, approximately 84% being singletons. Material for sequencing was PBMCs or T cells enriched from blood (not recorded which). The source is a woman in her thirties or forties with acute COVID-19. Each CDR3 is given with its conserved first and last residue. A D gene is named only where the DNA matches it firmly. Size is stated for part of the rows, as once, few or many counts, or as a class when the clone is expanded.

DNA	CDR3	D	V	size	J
TGTGCCAGTAGTACCCCAAGTACCTCGGGAGGCTACACCTTC	CASSTPSTSGGYTF	NA	TRBV19	NA	TRBJ1-2
TGTGCCAGCAGCCAAGATGTCAGTCATAGCAATCAGCCCCAGCATTTT	CASSQDVSHSNQPQHF	NA	TRBV4-2	few	TRBJ1-5
TGTGCCTGGAGTTGGGACAGCATCTCCTACGAGCAGTACTTC	CAWSWDSISYEQYF	TRBD1	TRBV30	NA	TRBJ2-7
TGTGCCACCAGCAGGGACAGGAGCTCCTATAATTCACCCCTCCACTTT	CATSRDRSSYNSPLHF	TRBD1	TRBV15	NA	TRBJ1-6
TGTGCCAGCGGCAACCCACCCCTAGGTTCTAGCACAGATACGCAGTATTTT	CASGNPPLGSSTDTQYF	NA	TRBV25-1	NA	TRBJ2-3
TGTGCCAGCACAAAAATGAGAGCGGGAGGAAACACCGGGGAGCTGTTTTTT	CASTKMRAGGNTGELFF	TRBD2	TRBV7-9	NA	TRBJ2-2
TGTGCCAGCAGCTTAGCTAGCGGCTACGAGCAGTACTTC	CASSLASGYEQYF	TRBD2	TRBV11-3	NA	TRBJ2-7
TGTGCCAGCAGCTCCTCCCCAGCGGCTAGCGTCGACGAGCAGTACTTC	CASSSSPAASVDEQYF	NA	TRBV11-1	NA	TRBJ2-7
TGTGCCACCAGCAGATCGTACCAAGAGACCCAGTACTTC	CATSRSYQETQYF	NA	TRBV15	NA	TRBJ2-5
TGTGCCAGCAGCTCCGTTCCGGGAGTCTACGAGCAGTACTTC	CASSSVPGVYEQYF	NA	TRBV9	NA	TRBJ2-7
TGTGCCAGCAGCCCTGACTGGAGAGGCTCCTATGGCTACACCTTC	CASSPDWRGSYGYTF	NA	TRBV7-2	NA	TRBJ1-2
TGTGCCAGCAGCCCTCCGGGATCACTCGCCGGGAACACCGGGGAGCTGTTTTTT	CASSPPGSLAGNTGELFF	NA	TRBV3-1/TRBV3-2	NA	TRBJ2-2
TGTGCCAGCAGCCCGCCCGGGACACTGAACACTGAAGCTTTCTTT	CASSPPGTLNTEAFF	NA	TRBV7-8	NA	TRBJ1-1
TGTGCCAGCAGCTCCAGCGGTTCCTCAGGCTCTGGAAACACCATATATTTT	CASSSSGSSGSGNTIYF	NA	TRBV7-9	NA	TRBJ1-3
TGTGCCTCTACCGGAGGGGCCGGGGAGCTGTTTTTT	CASTGGAGELFF	NA	TRBV30	NA	TRBJ2-2
TGTGCCAGCAGCGTCGGACAGGGGAGACTCTCTGGGGCCAACGTCCTGACTTTC	CASSVGQGRLSGANVLTF	TRBD1	TRBV9	NA	TRBJ2-6
TGTGCCAGCAGCCGCGAGACAGGGTACTATGGCTACACCTTC	CASSRETGYYGYTF	TRBD1	TRBV3-1/TRBV3-2	few	TRBJ1-2
TGTGCCAGCAGTTTCGTTAAGGAGAGCTCCTACGAGCAGTACTTC	CASSFVKESSYEQYF	NA	TRBV27	once	TRBJ2-7
TGTGCCAGCAGCGTTGGAGTTGGGAGTCCCTACAATGAGCAGTTCTTC	CASSVGVGSPYNEQFF	NA	TRBV9	NA	TRBJ2-1
TGCGCCAGCAGCTTGGGCGCCGCGAACACCGGGGAGCTGTTTTTT	CASSLGAANTGELFF	NA	TRBV5-1	few	TRBJ2-2
TGTGCCACCAGTGATCGCCCACGGACAGGGCAAGAGACCCAGTACTTC	CATSDRPRTGQETQYF	TRBD1	TRBV24-1	once	TRBJ2-5
TGTGCCAGCAGCCAAGGTGTCGAGGGGAACACTGAAGCTTTCTTT	CASSQGVEGNTEAFF	NA	TRBV3-1/TRBV3-2	NA	TRBJ1-1
TGTGCCACCAGCACCACAATTTCCAGCGGGAGGGAAGAGACCCAGTACTTC	CATSTTISSGREETQYF	TRBD2	TRBV15	NA	TRBJ2-5
TGTGCAAGTCGCCCCATAGACAGGGCAGGTCAGCCCCAGCATTTT	CASRPIDRAGQPQHF	NA	TRBV12-2	NA	TRBJ1-5
TGCGCCAGCAGTGAAAGGGACTACCGCACCGGGGAGCTGTTTTTT	CASSERDYRTGELFF	TRBD2	TRBV10-1	once	TRBJ2-2
TGTGCCAGCAGCTTAGCCGTCGGTTACGAGCAGTACTTC	CASSLAVGYEQYF	NA	TRBV11-2	NA	TRBJ2-7
TGTGCCAGCAGCCTGGGGGTGCGGGGGGGAGACCAAGAGACCCAGTACTTC	CASSLGVRGGDQETQYF	TRBD2	TRBV11-2	NA	TRBJ2-5
TGTGCCAGTAGTCTCCCGACAGGGTCCTCCACCGGGGAGCTGTTTTTT	CASSLPTGSSTGELFF	TRBD1	TRBV19	NA	TRBJ2-2
TGTGCCAGCAGCCAAGGTCGGGGACAGAATTCACCCCTCCACTTT	CASSQGRGQNSPLHF	TRBD1	TRBV3-1/TRBV3-2	NA	TRBJ1-6
TGTGCCAGCAGCTTTACAGGGACCACTGAAGCTTTCTTT	CASSFTGTTEAFF	NA	TRBV5-5	NA	TRBJ1-1
TGTGCCAGCTCACAGGAGACTAGCGGGAGTATCGAGTACAATGAGCAGTTCTTC	CASSQETSGSIEYNEQFF	TRBD2	TRBV18	NA	TRBJ2-1
TGTGCCAGCAGCTCATCGGGGGGCACTGAAGCTTTCTTT	CASSSSGGTEAFF	NA	TRBV7-3	NA	TRBJ1-1
TGCGCCAGCAGCTTTGGACTAGCGGGAGACAATGAGCAGTTCTTC	CASSFGLAGDNEQFF	TRBD2	TRBV5-1	NA	TRBJ2-1
TGTGCCAGCAGCGTTCGGGACATGGGTAGTAATGAGCAGTTCTTC	CASSVRDMGSNEQFF	NA	TRBV5-4	NA	TRBJ2-1
TGTGCCAGCAGTTCCGGGACTAGCGGATACTACGAGCAGTACTTC	CASSSGTSGYYEQYF	TRBD2	TRBV7-9	NA	TRBJ2-7
TGTGCCAGCTCACCACAACTAGCGACATACAATGAGCAGTTCTTC	CASSPQLATYNEQFF	TRBD2	TRBV18	NA	TRBJ2-1
TGTGCTAGTGGTTTGACGGAGGACGACGGGGAGCTGTTTTTT	CASGLTEDDGELFF	NA	TRBV12-5	NA	TRBJ2-2
TGTGCCAGCAGATCTAGCGGGAGGGTCGGGGAGCAGTACTTC	CASRSSGRVGEQYF	TRBD2	TRBV2	NA	TRBJ2-7
TGTGCCAGTAGTAGGACAGGGGATATTTACTACAATGAGCAGTTCTTC	CASSRTGDIYYNEQFF	TRBD1	TRBV19	few	TRBJ2-1
TGTGCCAGCAGCCCCAGACAGACGGGAAACACCATATATTTT	CASSPRQTGNTIYF	NA	TRBV11-3	NA	TRBJ1-3
TGTGCCAGCAGCCAGACTAGCGAAAGAGACAATGAGCAGTTCTTC	CASSQTSERDNEQFF	TRBD2	TRBV7-6	NA	TRBJ2-1
TGTGCCAGCAGCTCAGGGATGACTGAAGCTTTCTTT	CASSSGMTEAFF	NA	TRBV7-9	NA	TRBJ1-1
TGTGCTAGTGGTTGGACAGGCGGTGAAAAACTGTTTTTT	CASGWTGGEKLFF	TRBD1	TRBV12-5	NA	TRBJ1-4
TGTGCCAGCAGCTTGACGACCAGGGTCAAGGGCTACACCTTC	CASSLTTRVKGYTF	NA	TRBV5-6	NA	TRBJ1-2
TGTGCCAGCAGCCAAGATTACAGGACTAGCAGACACTCCTACGAGCAGTACTTC	CASSQDYRTSRHSYEQYF	TRBD2	TRBV3-1/TRBV3-2	NA	TRBJ2-7
TGCGCCAGCAGCTCAAGCGGGCCTATCACAGATACGCAGTATTTT	CASSSSGPITDTQYF	NA	TRBV5-1	few	TRBJ2-3
TGCGCCAGCAGTCTTTTGGGGGCACGGGGTGGCTACACCTTC	CASSLLGARGGYTF	NA	TRBV23-1	NA	TRBJ1-2
TGTGCCAGCAGCTTGGACAGGCATAATGAAAAACTGTTTTTT	CASSLDRHNEKLFF	NA	TRBV5-4	NA	TRBJ1-4
TGTGCCAGCAGCTTGGGGAGACCTCCCTACAATGAGCAGTTCTTC	CASSLGRPPYNEQFF	NA	TRBV11-3	NA	TRBJ2-1